This TCR beta chain was observed in a study of blood T cells in healthy people across ages. This CDR3 contains 12 residues. CDR1 is MNHEY and CDR2 is SMNVEV in the germline V gene (reference sequence). The ends were cut back, 6 bases at V and 7 bases at J, with 10 bases in the middle. Alongside a J-beta primer mix, a sample-barcoded 5' primer served in a second PCR lasting roughly 7 to 11 cycles. TCRdb re-called the 5' RACE reads through MiXCR, storing one row per CDR3 protein. The repertoire has about 650,000 distinct CDR3 sequences, 32% of them found once; the top ten carry approximately 15%. Sample: blood. This TCR came from a woman at least 80 years old in good health. The chain carries TRBV27 and TRBJ1-5, with D possibly TRBD1 on 5 matching bases. Here the CDR3 reads CASRTAGQPQHF. The CDR3 DNA reads as TGTGCCAGCAGGACAGCGGGGCAGCCCCAGCATTTT.